Each of the 8 T cell receptor beta chains below was sequenced from the same sample in a study of blood T cell repertoires in COVID-19. The assay was immunoSEQ multiplex PCR, and TCRdb's table has in-frame clones only and misses some. The table shows 85,000 to 110,000 clones, with around 90% occurring only once. The sample was peripheral blood. The receptors were sampled from a woman older than 75 in a cohort sampled during active COVID-19.

The chain uses TRBV6-5 and TRBJ2-7; D is unclear. Trimming stripped 6 bases from V and 5 bases from J, with 8 bases between. The length of the CDR3 is 11 residues. Germline lookup yields CDR1 MNHEY and CDR2 SVGAGI. The CDR3 nucleotides read TGTGCCAGCAGGAGACTGGACGAGCAGTACTTC. This gives the protein CASRRLDEQYF.

This clone was picked up one time. In nucleotides, the CDR3 is TGTGCCAGCAGCTTTTATAACACTGAAGCTTTCTTT. It codes for CASSFYNTEAFF. The chain carries TRBV5-4 and TRBJ1-1; the D is unclear. CDR1 is SGHNT, CDR2 YYREEE, per germline (reference sequence). The CDR3 is 12 residues long. V shed 2 bases and J shed 2 bases, with 4 bases lying between them. The full variable domain, with the rest looked up from reference TRBV5-4 and TRBJ1-1, is ETGVTQSPTHLIKTRGQQVTLRCSSQSGHNTVSWYQQALGQGPQFIFQYYREEENGRGNFPPRFSGLQFPNYSSELNVNALELDDSALYLCASSFYNTEAFFGQGTRLTVV.

The chain recombines TRBV30 with TRBJ1-6; TRBD1 is a possible D gene (5 bases). V lost 3 bases to trimming and J lost 9 bases, with 9 bases between them. The length of the CDR3 is 12 residues. Germline V gives CDR1 GTSNPN, CDR2 SVGIG (reference sequence). The CDR3 sequence is CAWSREGSPLHF. CDR3 in DNA: TGTGCCTGGAGCAGGGAGGGTTCACCCCTCCACTTT.

This clone is a singleton in its sample. The chain uses TRBV19 and TRBJ1-1, with no clear D. The CDR3 sequence is 15 residues long. With 6 bases removed from V and 0 bases from J, the gap between germline ends came to 14 bases. CDR1 LNHDA and CDR2 SQIVND come from the germline V gene (reference sequence). This CDR3 reads CASSENYRVNTEAFF. CDR3 nucleotide sequence: TGTGCCAGTAGCGAAAATTATAGAGTGAACACTGAAGCTTTCTTT.

This chain connects TRBV14 to TRBJ2-2; no definite D call. V lost 3 bases to trimming and J lost 6 bases, with 14 bases between them. CDR3 length: 15 amino acids. Germline CDR1 reads SGHDN; CDR2 reads FVKESK. CDR3 nucleotide sequence: TGTGCCAGCAGCCAGTACCTAGGATTCCCCGGGGAGCTGTTTTTT. It is translated as CASSQYLGFPGELFF.

The rearrangement links TRBV4-1 to TRBJ2-7; the D is unclear. Trimming left V 0 bases short and J 2 bases short, with 8 bases between. Germline V gene lookup returns CDR1 MGHRA and CDR2 YSYEKL. The CDR3 runs 14 residues. CDR3 sequence reads: CASSQDQRTYEQYF. DNA of the CDR3: TGCGCCAGCAGCCAAGACCAGCGCACCTACGAGCAGTACTTC.

The chain has TRBV6-1 and TRBJ2-3, with D possibly being TRBD2 (5 bases). CDR1 and CDR2 from the germline V gene are MNHNS and SASEGT. V was cut by 2 bases and J by 0 bases, with 9 bases left in between. The CDR3 runs 15 residues. CDR3 amino acids: CASSESRTSTDTQYF. The CDR3 DNA reads as TGTGCCAGCAGTGAAAGCAGGACTAGCACAGATACGCAGTATTTT.

The gene calls are TRBV2 and TRBJ2-2, with D perhaps TRBD1 (5 bases). Trimming left V 8 bases short and J 1 base short, with 8 bases between. Germline CDR1 reads SNHLY; CDR2 reads FYNNEI. This CDR3 spans 13 amino acids. CDR3 sequence (DNA): TGTGCCAGCGGTCAGGGGAACACCGGGGAGCTGTTTTTT. It specifies CASGQGNTGELFF.